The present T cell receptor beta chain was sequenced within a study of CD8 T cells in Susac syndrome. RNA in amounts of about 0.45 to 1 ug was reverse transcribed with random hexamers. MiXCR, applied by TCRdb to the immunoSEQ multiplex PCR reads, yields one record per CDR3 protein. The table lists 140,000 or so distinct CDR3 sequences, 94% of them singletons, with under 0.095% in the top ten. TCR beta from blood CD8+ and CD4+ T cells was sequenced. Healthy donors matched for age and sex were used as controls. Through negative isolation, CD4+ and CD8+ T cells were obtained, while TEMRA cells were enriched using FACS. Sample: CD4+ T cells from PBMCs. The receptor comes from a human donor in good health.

In DNA form, the CDR3 reads TGTGCCAGCAGCGTCTACCCGGGGACAGGATTTGGCGGCTACACCTTC. It translates to CASSVYPGTGFGGYTF. The genes are TRBV9 and TRBJ1-2, with 8 bases that match TRBD1. CDR1 and CDR2 from the germline V gene are SGDLS and YYNGEE. After removal of 2 bases from V and 8 bases from J, the junction contained 14 bases not matched to a gene. This CDR3 has 16 residues.